This is a list of T cell receptor beta chains from one sample in a study of shared clonotypes between healthy human individuals. The repertoire was sequenced with immunoSEQ multiplex PCR; TCRdb's copy has only in-frame clones and lacks some. The sample holds about 1 million clones; 70% to 80% are singletons and the top ten take 0.5% to 0.6%. Sequenced material: memory CD4+ T cells from PBMCs. The receptors come from a man younger than 30 in good health. Some clones in this sample may be carry-over from other donors' samples. Each CDR3 is given with its conserved first and last residue. The order of the fields is V gene, J gene, clone size, D gene, CDR3 DNA, CDR3 protein. A D gene is named only where the DNA matches it firmly. The listing skips clone size in some rows; elsewhere it reads once, few, many or a size class.

v_gene: TRBV5-1; j_gene: TRBJ1-1; abundance: NA; d_gene: NA; CDR3nt: TGCGCCAGCAGCTTGCTCGGGGGGAACACTGAAGCTTTCTTT; CDR3aa: CASSLLGGNTEAFF
v_gene: TRBV5-1; j_gene: TRBJ1-1; abundance: once; d_gene: TRBD1; CDR3nt: TGCGCCAGCAGCTCCGAAGGACAGGGGGCGAACACTGAAGCTTTCTTT; CDR3aa: CASSSEGQGANTEAFF
v_gene: TRBV5-1; j_gene: TRBJ2-5; abundance: NA; d_gene: TRBD2; CDR3nt: TGCGCCAGCAGCAGGGGGACTAGCGGGAGTATCGGTGAGACCCAGTACTTC; CDR3aa: CASSRGTSGSIGETQYF
v_gene: TRBV5-1; j_gene: TRBJ2-7; abundance: NA; d_gene: TRBD2; CDR3nt: TGCGCCAGCAGCATCTCAGCGGGAGGGCGCTCCTACGAGCAGTACTTC; CDR3aa: CASSISAGGRSYEQYF
v_gene: TRBV2; j_gene: TRBJ1-5; abundance: many; d_gene: NA; CDR3nt: TGTGCCAGCACAGGGACGGGGCAGCCCCAGCATTTT; CDR3aa: CASTGTGQPQHF
v_gene: TRBV4-2; j_gene: TRBJ1-3; abundance: NA; d_gene: NA; CDR3nt: TGTGCCAGCAGCCAAGATATGACCAGGGGATATGGAAACACCATATATTTT; CDR3aa: CASSQDMTRGYGNTIYF
v_gene: TRBV7-2; j_gene: TRBJ1-2; abundance: few; d_gene: NA; CDR3nt: TGTGCCAGCAGCTTAAGTCTAGTCCAGGGACGCTATGGCTACACCTTC; CDR3aa: CASSLSLVQGRYGYTF
v_gene: TRBV4-1; j_gene: TRBJ2-1; abundance: NA; d_gene: NA; CDR3nt: TGCGCCAGCAGCCAAGGCCGCGGGGCTCGATACAATGAGCAGTTCTTC; CDR3aa: CASSQGRGARYNEQFF
v_gene: TRBV6-5; j_gene: TRBJ2-3; abundance: NA; d_gene: NA; CDR3nt: TGTGCCAGCGCGCTGTTAGGTAGCACAGATACGCAGTATTTT; CDR3aa: CASALLGSTDTQYF
v_gene: TRBV11-2; j_gene: TRBJ2-5; abundance: NA; d_gene: TRBD2; CDR3nt: TGTGCCAGCAGCCCGGGACTAGCGAGTAGTTTGACCCAGTACTTC; CDR3aa: CASSPGLASSLTQYF
v_gene: TRBV5-6; j_gene: TRBJ1-4; abundance: few; d_gene: NA; CDR3nt: TGTGCCAGCAGCGAAGCGGGAAATGAAAAACTGTTTTTT; CDR3aa: CASSEAGNEKLFF
v_gene: TRBV18; j_gene: TRBJ1-1; abundance: NA; d_gene: NA; CDR3nt: TGTGCCAGCCTTCCCCGACCCTCTAGGGCTGAAGCTTTCTTT; CDR3aa: CASLPRPSRAEAFF
v_gene: TRBV5-1; j_gene: TRBJ2-7; abundance: NA; d_gene: TRBD2; CDR3nt: TGCGCCAGCAGCTTGGCGTCCGGGACTACCAACTACGAGCAGTACTTC; CDR3aa: CASSLASGTTNYEQYF
v_gene: TRBV7-9; j_gene: TRBJ2-1; abundance: once; d_gene: TRBD1; CDR3nt: TGTGCCAGCAGCTCAACGACAGGGTACGAATACAATGAGCAGTTCTTC; CDR3aa: CASSSTTGYEYNEQFF
v_gene: TRBV4-1; j_gene: TRBJ1-3; abundance: NA; d_gene: NA; CDR3nt: TGCGCCAGCAGCCCCGAACGGCAGAGCTCTGGAAACACCATATATTTT; CDR3aa: CASSPERQSSGNTIYF
v_gene: TRBV30; j_gene: TRBJ1-5; abundance: few; d_gene: NA; CDR3nt: TGTGCCTGGAGGCGGGACAGCAATCAGCCCCAGCATTTT; CDR3aa: CAWRRDSNQPQHF
v_gene: TRBV5-6; j_gene: TRBJ1-4; abundance: NA; d_gene: NA; CDR3nt: TGTGCCAGCAGCTTGGACAGGCAGACCGGGAATGAAAAACTGTTTTTT; CDR3aa: CASSLDRQTGNEKLFF
v_gene: TRBV7-8; j_gene: TRBJ1-1; abundance: NA; d_gene: NA; CDR3nt: TGTGCCAGCAGCTCTGGAGGGGGTGCCACTGAAGCTTTCTTT; CDR3aa: CASSSGGGATEAFF